This is a list of T cell receptor beta chains from one sample in a study of T cell changes during pregnancy in multiple sclerosis. Repertoires were generated with immunoSEQ multiplex PCR, while TCRdb's copy carries only in-frame clones and drops some. The top ten clones hold approximately 0.97% of a sample with about 100,000 clones, approximately 94% of them seen once. This sample comprised peripheral blood, obtained before pregnancy. Receptors originate from a female donor with multiple sclerosis, enrolled in a pregnancy study. Both conserved end residues are part of each CDR3. D genes are given only for firm matches. Only part of the rows carry a size: once, few, many, or a class if the clone is expanded.

TRBV6-1	TRBD1	NA	TRBJ2-1	CASNLDRGNEQFF	TGTGCCAGCAATCTCGACAGGGGCAATGAGCAGTTCTTC
TRBV30	NA	NA	TRBJ1-2	CAWSEMRGTNYGYTF	TGTGCCTGGAGTGAAATGAGAGGGACTAACTATGGCTACACCTTC
TRBV6-6	NA	NA	TRBJ1-1	CASSYSRGGTEAFF	TGTGCCAGCAGTTACTCGAGGGGAGGCACTGAAGCTTTCTTT
TRBV6-1	NA	NA	TRBJ1-1	CARVAQSEAFF	TGTGCCAGGGTGGCCCAGTCTGAAGCTTTCTTT
TRBV9	TRBD1	NA	TRBJ2-7	CASSSGTGPYEQYF	TGTGCCAGCAGCTCCGGGACAGGGCCCTACGAGCAGTACTTC
TRBV7-9	TRBD1	NA	TRBJ2-7	CASSLGGGSSSYEQYF	TGTGCCAGCAGCTTAGGAGGGGGCTCGAGCTCCTACGAGCAGTACTTC
TRBV28	TRBD1	NA	TRBJ1-5	CATVTILQGSNQPQHF	TGTGCCACCGTAACCATCTTACAGGGGAGCAATCAGCCCCAGCATTTT
TRBV5-1	NA	once	TRBJ2-5	CASITLGTQETQYF	TGCGCCAGCATCACGTTAGGGACTCAAGAGACCCAGTACTTC
TRBV30	TRBD1	NA	TRBJ2-1	CAWSETGGAYNEQFF	TGTGCCTGGAGTGAGACAGGGGGGGCCTACAATGAGCAGTTCTTC
TRBV9	NA	NA	TRBJ1-2	CASSGIQGRTYGYTF	TGTGCCAGCAGCGGGATACAGGGACGGACTTATGGCTACACCTTC
TRBV5-1	TRBD1	NA	TRBJ2-5	CASSLGPQGNQETQYF	TGCGCCAGCAGCTTGGGGCCACAGGGGAACCAAGAGACCCAGTACTTC
TRBV12-5	TRBD1	NA	TRBJ2-7	CASGLGQGALDEQYF	TGTGCTAGTGGTTTGGGACAGGGGGCTCTAGACGAGCAGTACTTC
TRBV19	NA	NA	TRBJ1-1	CASTPGRVATEAFF	TGTGCCAGTACCCCCGGCAGGGTTGCGACTGAAGCTTTCTTT
TRBV7-8	NA	once	TRBJ2-5	CASSFPRRISARETQYF	TGTGCCAGCAGCTTTCCTAGAAGAATTTCGGCACGGGAGACCCAGTACTTC
TRBV7-2	NA	NA	TRBJ2-1	CASSTLVYNEQFF	TGTGCCAGCAGCACCCTAGTTTACAATGAGCAGTTCTTC
TRBV7-9	NA	NA	TRBJ2-3	CASSFSISDTQYF	TGTGCCAGCAGCTTTTCCATTTCAGATACGCAGTATTTT
TRBV5-1	TRBD1	NA	TRBJ1-2	CASSLDPAEGATKGYTF	TGCGCCAGCAGCTTGGATCCTGCGGAGGGGGCGACGAAGGGCTACACCTTC
TRBV5-4	NA	NA	TRBJ2-7	CASSLVSNTYEQYF	TGTGCCAGCAGCTTGGTCTCTAATACCTACGAGCAGTACTTC
TRBV13	NA	NA	TRBJ1-2	CASSLQGRPGLGYGYTF	TGTGCCAGCAGCTTGCAGGGCCGCCCAGGGTTGGGCTATGGCTACACCTTC
TRBV10-3	NA	NA	TRBJ2-7	CAISDQQGYEQYF	TGTGCCATCAGTGATCAGCAGGGCTACGAGCAGTACTTC